This T cell receptor (beta chain) was captured by sequencing in a study of T-cell reconstitution after alpha-beta-depleted transplantation in children. General study points: The origin of high day-60 TCRbeta diversity in some patients lay in surviving recipient T cells and thymic progenitors. Among T cells one year after transplant, newly produced cells accounted for most counts and diversity. Approximately two months post-transplant, alpha-beta T cells reportedly originated from several hundred expanded graft clones.

Ten or more counts support this clonotype. Its target is not known. TCRbeta library preparation incorporated unique molecular identifiers. Each CDR3 protein gets one entry after TCRdb re-called the PCR reads with MiXCR. Of 750,000 to 950,000 distinct CDR3 sequences listed, 16% are singletons. The CDR3 runs 16 residues. The V and J ends lost 4 bases and 0 bases, in that order; junction bases with no gene match: 1. Germline V gene lookup returns CDR1 SGHTA and CDR2 FQGTGA. The clonotype comes from a male patient between 10 and 17 years old who had a stem cell transplant for acute lymphoblastic leukemia, so the T cells may come from the graft donor. The sequencing used PBMCs, mostly from graft donor cells, collected 360 days after TCRalphabeta/CD19-depleted stem cell transplant. V usage is TRBV7-3 and J usage is TRBJ2-5, with 14 bases fitting TRBD2. CDR3 nucleotide sequence: TGTGCCAGCAGCTCGGGACTAGCGGGGGACCAAGAGACCCAGTACTTC. Translated, it gives CASSSGLAGDQETQYF.